This TCR beta chain came from a study of OX40 agonist ivuxolimab in advanced cancers. Broadly, across the study: Ivuxolimab was an agonistic, fully human IgG2 monoclonal antibody directed against OX40 (CD134), a costimulatory receptor. Intravenous ivuxolimab was administered to patients every 2 weeks at six dose levels: 0.01, 0.1, 0.3, 1.5, 3 and 10 mg/kg. Partial responses were achieved by three dose-escalation patients, of whom one had hepatocellular carcinoma and two had cutaneous melanoma. Prior anti-PD-1, anti-PD-L1 or anti-CTLA-4 therapy was permitted, and checkpoint inhibitors had been received by about two fifths of dose-escalation patients. The paper reports the monotherapy dose-escalation portion (N = 52 patients) of the phase I ivuxolimab trial. Of the roughly 52 patients in dose escalation, about 20 had hepatocellular carcinoma, roughly 15 had melanoma, 9 had renal cell carcinoma and 9 had head and neck cancer. Peripheral TCRbeta sequencing was intended to test whether TCR sequence diversity was altered and clonal T-cell expansion was caused by ivuxolimab. In the dose-escalation cohort, roughly 82% of patients were male, and the mean age was approximately 60 years with a range of about 20 to 80.

The trial excluded patients who had a history of autoimmune disease or were on systemic immunosuppression. Peripheral blood for TCR sequencing was collected from all dose cohorts at baseline, on cycle 4 day 1, and on cycle 7 day 1. The samples were drawn from a first-in-human, open-label, multicenter phase I dose-escalation trial of ivuxolimab. The trial enrolled adults with locally advanced or metastatic head and neck squamous cell, hepatocellular, melanoma or renal cell carcinoma. CD4+ and CD8+ T cells were sorted separately from peripheral blood before TCR sequencing. The CDR3 has 15 amino acids, counting the end cysteine and phenylalanine. Of the read, only the CDR3 DNA is kept; its 45 bases are in frame from base 1. From the germline V gene, CDR1 is LGHNA and CDR2 is YNFKEQ. V is pruned by 3 bases and J by 0 bases, leaving 4 bases of the junction without a gene match. For sequencing of the TCRbeta CDR3 region, genomic DNA was extracted from the sorted cells. The immunoSEQ Assay was used to sequence the TCRbeta CDR3 regions. This is the immuneACCESS table as TCRdb keeps it, with only in-frame sequences that have V and J called. A part of the clones is gone; compared with another copy, unresolved V genes explain less than half, and the rest is unexplained. For this sample there are tens of thousands of clones; around 86% appear just once. Clones ranked in the top ten supply roughly 1.3% of the sample.

Broad study findings and their caveats: After ivuxolimab, expanded clones were on average more numerous among CD8+ T cells than among CD4+ T cells. In the 0.1-3.0 mg/kg groups, partial responders had among the lowest normalized peripheral clonal expansion, particularly in CD8+ T cells. Which antigens the clonally expanded peripheral T cells were specific for was not determined. Low levels of normalized T-cell clonal expansion were also seen in some nonresponding patients. At doses of 0.1 to 3.0 mg/kg, clonal expansion of both CD4+ and CD8+ T cells in blood was seen between baseline and week 6.

Regarding this clone: The antigen this receptor binds is unknown. Base qualities are not recorded, but no much larger clone differs from it by a single base.

This TCR was recovered from an adult with an advanced solid tumor such as melanoma, head and neck, liver or kidney cancer. The material sequenced was CD4+ or CD8+ T cells sorted from blood, taken in a trial of the OX40 agonist ivuxolimab. The chain is assembled from TRBV4-2 and TRBJ1-1, and 7 bases in between align with TRBD1. The CDR3 amino acid sequence is: CASSQDRYMNTEAFF. The base sequence is TGTGCCAGCAGCCAGGACAGGTACATGAACACTGAAGCTTTCTTT.